The 18 T cell receptor beta chains below all came from one sample that was sequenced in a study of shared clonotypes between healthy human individuals. Using immunoSEQ multiplex PCR, the repertoire was profiled, and TCRdb retains in-frame clones only, with some absent. The sample carries around 1,000,000 clones, 70% to 85% recorded once. Sequencing was done on a sample of memory CD4+ T cells from PBMCs. As to subset: CD45RA-negative fraction. Receptor source: a man younger than 35 in good health. Some clones in this sample may be carry-over from other donors' samples.

The V call is TRBV29-1, the J call TRBJ2-1, with D tentatively TRBD2 (6 bases). This CDR3 contains 14 residues. The germline V and J ends were trimmed by 6 bases and 0 bases, with 12 bases remaining between them. Germline CDR1 SQVTM, CDR2 ANQGSEA. CDR3 coding DNA: TGCAGCGTCCTCCGGGACTTCTCCTACAATGAGCAGTTCTTC. Its protein product is CSVLRDFSYNEQFF.

This clone appeared once. The rearrangement links TRBV7-8 to TRBJ2-1, with 10 bases matching TRBD2. This CDR3 is built from 17 residues. Germline CDR1 SGHVS, CDR2 FQNEAQ. Unmatched junction bases numbered 10, after V lost 5 bases and J lost 3 bases. CDR3 nucleotides: TGTGCCAGCAGCCTCAGGGGTGGACTAGCGGTCTACAATGAGCAGTTCTTC. It yields the protein CASSLRGGLAVYNEQFF.

Concerning this clone itself: One base separates it from a far larger clone, so it is likely a read error. This sample includes further DNA sequences coding for the same CDR3. The chain carries TRBV5-1 and TRBJ1-1; D remains ambiguous. This CDR3 has 15 residues. V lost 3 bases to trimming and J lost 8 bases, with 20 bases between them. CDR1 and CDR2 from the germline V gene are SGHRS and YFSETQ. CDR3 coding DNA: TGCGCCAGCAGCTGGGCGGTTGACGGCCTGTCCGAAGCTTTCTTT. This gives the protein CASSWAVDGLSEAFF.

This rearrangement joins TRBV18 to TRBJ2-7; the match to TRBD1 covers 10 bases. The CDR3 is 15 residues long. The V segment lost 3 bases and the J segment 2 bases; nucleotides outside the gene matches: 4. Germline V gene sequence: CDR1 KGHSH, CDR2 LQKENI. The CDR3 coding sequence is TGTGCCAGCTCACCCCGACAGGGGGCCGCCTACGAGCAGTACTTC. This encodes CASSPRQGAAYEQYF.

This chain connects TRBV21-1 to TRBJ2-5; the D call in the table, TRBD2, was not verified against the DNA. TRBV21-1 is termed a pseudogene. This CDR3 has 15 amino acids. CDR3 bases: TGTGCCAGCAGCAAAGGGAAGCCTAGCGAGGAGACCCAGTACTTC. Translating it yields CASSKGKPSEETQYF.

Details on this clone: It is unclear where the CDR3 begins or ends on the DNA, so no DNA is shown, and the CDR3 is as TCRdb lists it. The J gene is TRBJ1-3, the V gene TRBV21-1. TRBV21-1 is designated a pseudogene. 15 amino acids form the CDR3, both terminal residues included. The chain's CDR3 is CASNGGVASGNTIYF.

This clone occurred once. The chain couples TRBV4-2 to TRBJ1-1; the D is unclear. This CDR3 region has 13 residues. Germline lookup yields CDR1 LGHNA and CDR2 YNFKEQ. The ends were cut back, 1 base at V and 10 bases at J, with 13 bases in the middle. The CDR3: CASSQGAGRAAFF. In DNA form, the CDR3 reads TGTGCCAGCAGCCAAGGGGCCGGGAGGGCAGCTTTCTTT.

V usage is TRBV18 and J usage is TRBJ2-3; D remains unclear. With 2 bases removed from V and 0 bases from J, the gap between germline ends came to 6 bases. The germline V gene has CDR1 KGHSH and CDR2 LQKENI. The CDR3 runs to 14 residues. CDR3 sequence: CASSPMGSTDTQYF. CDR3 coding DNA: TGTGCCAGCTCACCAATGGGTAGCACAGATACGCAGTATTTT.

This clone was seen only a few times. This sequence joins TRBV4-2 and TRBJ2-7; D not certain. The CDR3 is made up of 13 amino acids. V was trimmed by 0 bases and J by 8 bases, leaving 11 bases between them. From germline, CDR1 is LGHNA and CDR2 YNFKEQ. As DNA, the CDR3 is TGTGCCAGCAGCCAAGATGGGCAGTTCCAGCAGTACTTC. Residues: CASSQDGQFQQYF.

The chain has TRBV4-1 and TRBJ2-1; D assignment may be TRBD1 or TRBD2 (5 bases each). V lost 1 base and J lost 0, with 13 bases in between. This CDR3 comprises 17 residues. CDR1 and CDR2 (germline): MGHRA, YSYEKL. The CDR3 sequence: CASSQALRGSSYNEQFF. CDR3 nucleotides: TGCGCCAGCAGCCAAGCCTTGAGGGGTAGCTCCTACAATGAGCAGTTCTTC.

V usage is TRBV11-2 and J usage is TRBJ2-7; TRBD2 aligns across 11 bases. The CDR3 sequence is 15 residues long. Per the germline V gene, CDR1 is SGHAT and CDR2 is FQNNGV. Trimming took 0 bases from V and 5 from J; bases not matched to a gene: 3. CDR3 sequence: CASSLDSSGRNEQYF. The CDR3, as DNA: TGTGCCAGCAGCTTAGATTCTAGCGGGAGGAACGAGCAGTACTTC.

This clone occurred many times. The V gene is TRBV5-8, the J gene TRBJ2-7; TRBD1 agrees at 8 bases. The length of the CDR3 is 14 residues. Per germline, CDR1 SGHTS and CDR2 YDEGEE. Unmatched junction bases numbered 5, after V lost 5 bases and J lost 1 base. CDR3 region: CASRFWDRSYEQYF. The DNA of the CDR3 is TGTGCCAGCAGGTTTTGGGACAGGTCCTACGAGCAGTACTTC.

V gene TRBV5-1 combines with J gene TRBJ1-4; D gene ambiguous. The CDR3 is made up of 14 amino acids. Looked up from germline, CDR1 is SGHRS and CDR2 is YFSETQ. Between the trimmed V and J ends, which lost 2 bases and 5 bases, there was a span of 10 bases. The DNA for the CDR3 is TGCGCCAGCAGCTTCGGGTCGGGGAATGAAAAACTGTTTTTT. This codes for CASSFGSGNEKLFF.

Regarding this clone: Additional DNA sequences in this sample encode the identical CDR3. The V call is TRBV7-3, the J call TRBJ2-1; TRBD2 matches 11 bases. V trimming: 3 bases; J trimming: 1 base; junction bases outside the gene matches: 2. The CDR3 spans 16 residues. Germline V gene data show CDR1 as SGHTA and CDR2 as FQGTGA. In DNA, the CDR3 is TGTGCCAGCAGCTTGCTAGCGGGGGGATCCTACAATGAGCAGTTCTTC. It is translated as CASSLLAGGSYNEQFF.

On this clone itself: This clone may be a read error of a much larger clone one base away. The chain links TRBV5-4 to TRBJ2-3, with D perhaps being TRBD1 or TRBD2 (5 bases each). The CDR3 is 13 residues long. V was shortened by 4 bases and J by 4 bases, with 10 bases between the two germline ends. The germline CDR1 and CDR2 sequences are SGHNT and YYREEE (reference sequence). The DNA for the CDR3 is TGTGCCAGCAGCCCGGGGACCGCAGATACGCAGTATTTT. Amino acids: CASSPGTADTQYF.

This chain uses TRBV2 with TRBJ2-3; 7 nucleotides agree with TRBD2. V shed 3 bases and J 2 bases; nucleotides not matched to a gene: 11. Looked up from germline, CDR1 is SNHLY and CDR2 is FYNNEI. The CDR3 sequence is 17 residues long. The CDR3 DNA is TGTGCCAGCAGTGAGGGGGGGTTGGGTCTACTCACAGATACGCAGTATTTT. The encoded protein is CASSEGGLGLLTDTQYF.

This clone came up a few times. The V and J genes are TRBV4-1 and TRBJ1-5; no definite D call. V lost 0 bases to trimming and J lost 7 bases, with 7 bases between them. Looked up from germline, CDR1 is MGHRA and CDR2 is YSYEKL. The CDR3 length is 13 residues. The CDR3 loop is CASSQDGRQPQHF. CDR3 in DNA: TGCGCCAGCAGCCAAGATGGGCGCCAGCCCCAGCATTTT.

There are a few counts of this clone. The V gene is TRBV2, the J gene TRBJ2-7, with D perhaps TRBD1 (6 bases). V was clipped by 3 bases and J by 3 bases, with 12 bases between them. Germline-derived CDR1 and CDR2 are SNHLY and FYNNEI. CDR3 size: 14 residues. The CDR3 DNA reads as TGTGCCAGCAGTGAGGACAGCTACGACTACGAGCAGTACTTC. Encoded protein: CASSEDSYDYEQYF. The full variable domain, in which reference TRBV2 and TRBJ2-7 provide the parts outside the CDR3, is EPEVTQTPSHQVTQMGQEVILRCVPISNHLYFYWYRQILGQKVEFLVSFYNNEISEKSEIFDDQFSVERPDGSNFTLKIRSTKLEDSAMYFCASSEDSYDYEQYFGPGTRLTVT.